What follows describes a single T cell receptor (beta chain). This clone was picked up one time. The specificity of this receptor is unknown. No much larger clone is present one base from it, and per-base qualities are unavailable. This specimen comes from a study of blood T cell repertoires in COVID-19 (dated by TCRdb to the early 2020s). With regard to the full study: Collaborator samples came from the United States, Italy and Spain and covered acute and convalescent phases of COVID-19. Samples came from the ongoing ImmuneRACE study (first 160 participants) plus 1,254 subjects from 6 global collaborators. Nearly every sample came with metadata listing a de-identified subject ID, COVID-19 status, age in years and sex. HLA class I and class II types, where available, came from metadata supplied by the sample provider rather than from assay-based typing. The material from the prospective study consisted of cDNA or gDNA derived from T cells, B-cell-depleted T cells, or PBMCs. Subjects who had been exposed to COVID-19, were actively infected with it, or had recovered from it provided the deeply sampled blood TCRbeta repertoires that made up the dataset. A freely available public database, intended as a resource for researchers studying the immune response to SARS-CoV-2, is where the repertoires were released. Beyond this particular receptor, the publication reports: The quantity of clinical and demographic metadata differed by source and by participant and was supplied without curation.

TCRbeta CDR3 regions were amplified from genomic DNA by means of the immunoSEQ Assay, a bias-controlled multiplex PCR. For the original study's pipeline: Nucleated cell counts per sample were estimated from amplification of reference gene primers within the assay. To quantify the absolute abundance of each unique TCRbeta CDR3 rearrangement, sequence reads were collapsed and filtered. For each sample, productive Simpson clonality was calculated as the square root of Simpson's diversity index over productive rearrangements. TCRdb carries this immuneACCESS record with in-frame sequences only. Its versions omit some clonotypes, under half of them owing to an unresolved V gene in the studies checked, with the rest unexplained. Clonal size and the V and J genes are those of that table, whereas D and trimming came from the DNA. Recorded for this sample are 200,000 to 300,000 clones; 75% to 90% of them occurred a single time. Around 4% of the sample is held by the ten biggest clonotypes.

The CDR3 sequence holds 18 residues, the cysteine and phenylalanine included. CDR3 DNA is the only sequence kept; it has 54 bases, read in frame from the first base. CDR1 ENHRY and CDR2 SYGVKD are derived from the germline V gene. Unmatched junction bases come to 18, with V trimmed by 6 bases and J by 7 bases. Enrolling through a virtual design, the prospective study's participants ranged in age from roughly 18 to 89 years and lived across some 23 United States geographic areas. Cohort assignment in the prospective study relied on participant-reported clinical history from a screening survey and a study questionnaire. ImmuneRACE Cohort 3 recovered participants were defined by two consecutive negative NP/OP PCR tests, healthcare professional clearance, or symptom resolution. Each participant in the prospective study had whole blood, serum and a nasopharyngeal or oropharyngeal swab collected by mobile phlebotomists. Participants in the prospective study had the option to provide additional blood draws and questionnaires over a roughly 2-month period. Blood samples from the prospective study were shipped frozen or at room temperature prior to DNA extraction.

Material for sequencing was PBMCs or T cells enriched from blood (not recorded which). The sequence links TRBV10-3 to TRBJ1-2; 12 junctional bases match TRBD1. This clonotype was sampled from a woman in her 30s who had recovered from COVID-19. The nucleotides are TGTGCCATCAGCTTAACACCGGGACAGGGGGCATTTCTGGGTGGCTACACCTTC. It encodes CAISLTPGQGAFLGGYTF.